This T cell receptor beta chain was recovered during a study of cytomegalovirus exposure and HLA in healthy donors (dated by TCRdb to between 2016 and 2019). Describing the broader study: An earlier analysis of roughly 500 of the donors reported under 300 Gb of sequence data and approximately 120 million unique TCR beta sequences obtained from about 180 million T cells. An early release covering 550 to 650 HLA-typed donors comprised about 300 gigabases of sequencing data and around 80 million unique TCR sequences. The genetic ancestry cluster associated with self-reported Caucasian donors included about 81% of the roughly 400 genotyped donors. The study aimed to test whether cataloging public T cell receptors could reveal signatures of past pathogen exposure. The T cell repertoires of around 730 subjects were profiled by immunosequencing and related to cytomegalovirus serostatus. In addition to the first cohort of 666 subjects, a separate validation cohort of 100 to 150 different subjects was used. The study combined high-throughput TCR immunosequencing, statistical association of individual TCRs with disease status, and machine learning to predict cytomegalovirus infection status. To study patterns of TCR occurrence, a later analysis re-analyzed previously published TCR beta repertoires from 550 to 800 donors and added high-resolution HLA genotyping. Rather than using new phenotypic data, the later analysis identified candidate immune exposures from TCR beta sequences and from how often those sequences occurred across donors. An earlier analysis of 587 of the donors used high-throughput TCR beta sequencing to judge whether each TCR beta V gene segment behaved as functional or pseudogenic. Donor age, sex, ethnicity and CMV serostatus were compiled alongside the repertoire data. A later genetic analysis took genome-wide SNP genotypes for about three fifths of the roughly 670 donors and used that subset as a discovery cohort. All discovery cohort repertoires had been generated using a single sequencing platform. HLA typing covered class I and class II loci at four-digit resolution. Typing coverage differed by locus: A, B, C, DRB1 and DQB1 were typed in roughly 629-630 donors, DQA1 in 522, DPA1 in 600 to 610, and DPB1 in approximately 450. Because of strong linkage in the cohort, four to six DR-DQ haplotypes were treated as single units for association and clustering. Across 300 to 400 genotyped donors of the cohort, an average of roughly 250,000 unique TCR beta nucleotide sequences per donor were sequenced, and approximately 19% of those sequences were non-productive. What the study reported, not specific to this receptor: Because HLA typing was missing for some donors at each locus, association tests included only the typed subset. According to a later analysis, most CMV-associated TCR beta chains appeared to be HLA-restricted, and the HLA associations seemed to be driven largely by CMV exposure. The study listed 170 or so TCR beta chains as associated with cytomegalovirus. A later analysis associated about 17,000 TCR beta sequences with specific HLA alleles at a false discovery rate of 0.05. In vitro tests confirmed that a few of the cytomegalovirus-associated TCR beta chains recognize cytomegalovirus antigens. When HLA alleles, especially DR and DQ, strongly co-occurred, attributing TCR associations to individual alleles was difficult. Most TCR sequences were observed very rarely across donors, whereas some public TCRs were present in many individuals. The presence/absence analyses assumed that sequencing depth was roughly uniform across donors, and that assumption may not be true. Some IMGT-functional V segments, including TRBV6-2 and TRBV6-3, could not be told apart with the 87-base-pair reads, so those segments were excluded. Immune exposure information for the cohort was limited to CMV serostatus. This cohort had only TCR beta chains sequenced, and the lack of alpha or paired-chain data limited which features could be detected. A cluster of highly shared sequence variants was judged likely to be a technical artifact of the sequencing pipeline. The earlier analysis of about 600 of the donors excluded 15 to 20 rarely observed V segments, including chromosome 9 orphons, because counts were too low. In a later analysis, HLA-associated TCR beta chains showed more clonal expansion and lower generation probabilities than non-associated chains that were equally common. Cytomegalovirus status was reported to be diagnosed by the classifier with high specificity and sensitivity in both the original and validation cohorts. A further reported finding was that TCR beta sequences accurately predicted the HLA-A and HLA-B alleles for most subjects in the first cohort. In an earlier analysis of a few hundred of the donors, most TCR beta V segments were observed in productive rearrangements about 87% or about 30% of the time, broadly matching IMGT annotations. V-gene and J-gene trimming of TCR beta chains was associated with a missense DCLRE1C variant in a later genetic analysis, and the association was replicated in an independent cohort. It was suggested by the authors that the approach could potentially be generalized to other disease states and immunological phenotypes. In a later analysis, TCR association rates were found to vary across HLA loci, with the most associated TCRs seen for DRB1 alleles and the fewest for HLA-C alleles. According to a later analysis, parvovirus B19, influenza, CMV and Epstein-Barr virus appeared linked to several top co-occurrence clusters. Linkage disequilibrium might explain the correlated functional status among segregating V segments, but an unknown experimental factor could not be excluded. In a later genetic analysis, fewer N-insertions in productive TCRs were reported among donors in an Asian-associated ancestry cluster than the 666-donor mean.

The cohort comprised hundreds of healthy bone marrow donors. At the time of sampling, every cohort member was nominally healthy, though immune exposures that went unrecorded were likely present. The donor was CMV seropositive and was included in the group of 250 to 300 seropositive cohort members. Every donor gave a peripheral blood sample, and the peripheral blood mononuclear cells from that sample were used for TCR beta sequencing. Genomic DNA extraction from the blood cell samples was performed with the Qiagen DNeasy Blood Extraction Kit. Libraries came from the immunoSEQ multiplex PCR assay. A mixture of 60 forward primers for TCR Vbeta segments and 13 reverse primers for TCR Jbeta segments was used in the multiplex PCR. The CDR3 region of rearranged TCR beta genes was amplified from genomic DNA with a multiplex PCR assay. The amplified TCR beta libraries were sequenced on the Illumina HiSeq System as 87-base-pair reads. The original pipeline was this. A later analysis tallied 75 million to 95 million unique TCR beta chains across the 660 or so repertoires, and some 10 million of those chains were shared by two or more donors. Raw reads were error-corrected and collapsed into unique sequences with a nearest-neighbor algorithm that merged closely related sequences to remove PCR and sequencing errors. CDR3 sequences were aligned to IMGT reference sequences to assign V, D and J gene segments. For a sequence to be retained, a match of at least six nucleotides was required to both a V gene segment and a J gene segment. Rearrangements were called productive when the CDR3 lacked stop codons and stayed in frame with V and J; all others were non-productive. CDR3 was defined by IMGT convention, running from the second conserved V-encoded cysteine to the conserved J-encoded phenylalanine. Sequences without an unambiguous match to a single V gene segment were excluded from the earlier analysis of 587 of the donors. In an earlier analysis of several hundred of the donors, V segments were called functional above 56.7% productive rearrangements and were called segregating when the between-donor standard deviation exceeded 5%. To diagnose cytomegalovirus status from the catalog of TCR beta chain sequences, a statistical classification framework was built. A later analysis assigned V and J genes by comparing TCR nucleotide sequences with IMGT/GENE-DB human TR gene sequences. In a later analysis, CDR3 sequences and most-parsimonious VDJ recombination scenarios were assigned using the TCRdist pipeline. In a later analysis, each TCR beta chain was defined by its CDR3 amino acid sequence together with its V-gene family, and reads lacking a unique V-gene family were excluded. A later analysis removed 450 to 600 highly shared, low-generation-probability nucleotide sequences to deal with suspected cross-contamination and a sequencing artifact. For each public chain, a later analysis derived a clonal expansion index from normalized ranks of inferred template counts within each repertoire. A later analysis computed generation probabilities with a VDJ recombination model fitted to out-of-frame rearrangements, and checked the results against IGoR. Hypergeometric tests were used in a later analysis to score TCR-TCR, TCR-HLA and TCR-CMV co-occurrence, with a repertoire-size bias correction applied to the TCR pairs. A later analysis estimated false discovery rates by permuting HLA or CMV assignments 20 times. In a later analysis, co-occurring TCRs were grouped with DBSCAN, and TCRdist sequence similarity was added when clustering was performed within HLA-allele-positive subsets. For co-occurrence clustering, repertoires with fewer than 30,000 or more than 120,000 public chains were excluded, along with about five repertoires with anomalous nucleotide sharing. TCRdb mirrors the immuneACCESS table, restricted to in-frame sequences. Some clones are absent from its copies; in checked studies, under half trace to an unresolved V gene, and the reason for the others is unknown. The V and J calls and clone size are taken from that table; D and trimming were inferred from the DNA. Recorded for this sample are about 120,000 clones; 65% to 85% of them occurred a single time. The top ten clones comprise approximately 5% of the sample.

The CDR3 sequence holds 15 residues, the cysteine and phenylalanine included. Kept here is only the CDR3 DNA, which spans 45 bases and is read in frame from base 1. CDR1 SGHTA and CDR2 FQGTGA were looked up in the germline V gene. With regard to this clone: This receptor's antigen is unknown. The junction does not match germline at one end; this may be a read error.

Sample: PBMCs. The V and J segments used are TRBV7-3 and TRBJ2-1; too little of a D gene remains to name it. This clonotype originated in a woman younger than 45 in good health and CMV-seropositive. This receptor has the CDR3 CVSSLGGSSYNEQFF. The bases are TGTGTCAGCAGCTTAGGCGGCAGCTCCTACAATGAGCAGTTCTTC.